The rows below give T cell receptor beta chains drawn from one sample of a study of blood T cell repertoires in COVID-19. Sequencing used immunoSEQ multiplex PCR; TCRdb keeps in-frame clones, though not all of them. The table shows roughly 130,000 clones, with less than 90% occurring only once. Sequenced: peripheral blood. The receptors here all came from a woman in her twenties or thirties who had recovered from COVID-19. CDR3s include the opening cysteine and the closing phenylalanine or tryptophan. Fields, in order: clone size, D gene, V gene, J gene, CDR3 protein, CDR3 DNA. D genes are given only for firm matches. Clone size is given for some rows only: seen once, a few or many times, or a class if the clone is expanded.

>NA|TRBD2|TRBV5-3|TRBJ2-5
CARSLVGLAGYQETQYF
TGTGCCAGAAGCCTGGTGGGACTAGCGGGTTACCAAGAGACCCAGTACTTC
>NA|NA|TRBV5-1|TRBJ1-1
CASSLSGLLNTEAFF
TGCGCCAGCAGCTTGTCAGGACTCTTGAACACTGAAGCTTTCTTT
>many|NA|TRBV30|TRBJ2-7
CAWSNGGPLYEQYF
TGTGCCTGGAGTAACGGGGGGCCACTATACGAGCAGTACTTC
>once|NA|TRBV4-2|TRBJ2-5
CASSQAVAGGETQYF
TGTGCCAGCAGCCAAGCGGTGGCTGGCGGAGAGACCCAGTACTTC
>NA|TRBD1|TRBV20-1|TRBJ1-2
CSGTANYGYTF
TGCAGCGGGACAGCTAACTATGGCTACACCTTC
>NA|NA|TRBV5-4|TRBJ1-4
CASSLDSTREKLFF
TGTGCCAGCAGCTTAGACTCGACGCGGGAAAAACTGTTTTTT
>NA|TRBD1|TRBV18|TRBJ1-3
CASSPQGARTLGGNTIYF
TGTGCCAGCTCACCACAGGGGGCAAGGACTCTGGGAGGAAACACCATATATTTT
>NA|TRBD2|TRBV5-1|TRBJ2-3
CASSPGTSGTDTQYF
TGCGCCAGCAGCCCCGGGACTAGCGGCACAGATACGCAGTATTTT
>many|NA|TRBV2|TRBJ2-3
CASSPPFTDTQYF
TGTGCCAGCAGCCCTCCCTTCACAGATACGCAGTATTTT
>NA|NA|TRBV6-1|TRBJ1-2
CASSITASGNYGYTF
TGTGCCAGCAGTATCACAGCTAGCGGTAACTATGGCTACACCTTC
>NA|NA|TRBV5-1|TRBJ2-5
CASTGQRVQGTQYF
TGCGCCAGCACGGGCCAAAGGGTCCAGGGGACCCAGTACTTC
>once|NA|TRBV6-5|TRBJ1-1
CASRAGATEAFF
TGTGCCAGCAGGGCGGGAGCCACTGAAGCTTTCTTT
>NA|NA|TRBV5-1|TRBJ2-1
CASSKGYTIDEQFF
TGCGCCAGCAGCAAGGGGTACACAATCGATGAGCAGTTCTTC
>NA|TRBD2|TRBV2|TRBJ2-5
CASLRLAGQETQYF
TGTGCCAGCCTGAGGCTAGCGGGCCAAGAGACCCAGTACTTC
>NA|NA|TRBV5-1|TRBJ1-1
CASSLDRVTEAFF
TGCGCCAGCAGCTTGGACCGGGTCACTGAAGCTTTCTTT
>once|TRBD1|TRBV2|TRBJ2-7
CASRDRAYEQYF
TGTGCCAGCAGGGACAGGGCCTACGAGCAGTACTTC
>NA|NA|TRBV12-3/TRBV12-4|TRBJ1-1
CASTTQGNTEAFF
TGTGCCAGCACCACTCAGGGGAACACTGAAGCTTTCTTT
>NA|NA|TRBV5-4|TRBJ2-1
CASSPTESSYNEQFF
TGTGCCAGCAGCCCGACTGAGAGCTCCTACAATGAGCAGTTCTTC
>NA|NA|TRBV5-8|TRBJ2-5
CASSSRGLRETQYF
TGTGCCAGCAGCTCCAGGGGTTTGCGCGAGACCCAGTACTTC
>NA|TRBD1|TRBV18|TRBJ2-7
CASSTDRASYEQYF
TGTGCCAGCTCAACTGACAGGGCTTCCTACGAGCAGTACTTC
>many|TRBD2|TRBV5-1|TRBJ2-7
CASKGLAGPSYEQYF
TGCGCCAGCAAGGGACTAGCGGGACCCTCCTACGAGCAGTACTTC
>NA|TRBD1|TRBV4-1|TRBJ2-5
CASSRAGGEETQYF
TGCGCCAGCAGCCGAGCAGGGGGAGAGGAGACCCAGTACTTC
>NA|NA|TRBV6-6|TRBJ2-3
CASRILSTDTQYF
TGTGCCAGCAGGATACTTAGCACAGATACGCAGTATTTT
>NA|NA|TRBV20-1|TRBJ1-4
CSASSAGTNEKLFF
TGCAGTGCTAGTTCGGCAGGGACAAATGAAAAACTGTTTTTT
>once|TRBD2|TRBV7-9|TRBJ2-7
CASSPNGRAGEQYF
TGTGCCAGCAGCCCCAACGGGAGGGCCGGGGAGCAGTACTTC
>NA|TRBD1|TRBV29-1|TRBJ1-2
CSVHTGGWGYGYTF
TGCAGCGTGCACACAGGGGGATGGGGCTATGGCTACACCTTC
>NA|NA|TRBV12-3/TRBV12-4|TRBJ1-1
CASSFEVNTEAFF
TGTGCCAGCAGTTTCGAGGTCAACACTGAAGCTTTCTTT
>NA|NA|TRBV5-1|TRBJ1-1
CASSPRRVANTEAFF
TGCGCCAGCAGCCCAAGGCGGGTGGCGAACACTGAAGCTTTCTTT
>NA|TRBD2|TRBV15|TRBJ2-3
CATSRDRGGQDTQYF
TGTGCCACCAGCAGAGATCGGGGGGGGCAAGATACGCAGTATTTT
>NA|TRBD1|TRBV5-4|TRBJ1-6
CASSLWDRGSPLHF
TGTGCCAGCAGCTTATGGGACAGGGGTTCACCCCTCCACTTT
>NA|NA|TRBV30|TRBJ1-4
CAWMRTNEKLFF
TGTGCCTGGATGAGGACTAATGAAAAACTGTTTTTT
>NA|TRBD1|TRBV6-5|TRBJ1-1
CASSPGDRVTEAFF
TGTGCCAGCAGTCCCGGTGACAGGGTGACTGAAGCTTTCTTT
>NA|TRBD1|TRBV7-9|TRBJ1-2
CASSTEGQGDNYGYTF
TGTGCCAGCAGCACCGAGGGGCAGGGGGACAACTATGGCTACACCTTC
>NA|NA|TRBV10-3|TRBJ1-2
CAISETYGYTF
TGTGCCATCAGTGAGACTTATGGCTACACCTTC
>NA|TRBD1|TRBV5-4|TRBJ1-2
CASSLDRGQSGGYTF
TGTGCCAGCAGCTTGGACAGGGGGCAATCAGGTGGCTACACCTTC
>NA|NA|TRBV18|TRBJ1-5
CASSPVAADQPQHF
TGTGCCAGCTCACCGGTGGCCGCTGATCAGCCCCAGCATTTT
>NA|NA|TRBV19|TRBJ2-3
CASRGGTDTQYF
TGTGCCAGCCGGGGAGGCACAGATACGCAGTATTTT
>NA|TRBD1|TRBV9|TRBJ1-4
CASSVEPGGREKLFF
TGTGCCAGCAGCGTAGAGCCAGGGGGAAGGGAAAAACTGTTTTTT
>NA|TRBD1|TRBV18|TRBJ2-2
CASSPAGGNTGELFF
TGTGCCAGCTCACCAGCAGGGGGCAACACCGGGGAGCTGTTTTTT
>NA|TRBD1|TRBV2|TRBJ1-4
CASSLRGLGEKLFF
TGTGCCAGCAGCCTCAGGGGGCTGGGAGAAAAACTGTTTTTT
>NA|NA|TRBV6-5|TRBJ1-5
CATLGRENSNQPQHF
TGTGCCACCTTAGGACGGGAGAATAGCAATCAGCCCCAGCATTTT
>NA|NA|TRBV19|TRBJ1-2
CASSIREGYTF
TGTGCCAGTAGTATCAGGGAAGGCTACACCTTC
>NA|NA|TRBV6-1|TRBJ1-3
CASSEGIYSGNTIYF
TGTGCCAGCAGTGAAGGAATCTACTCTGGAAACACCATATATTTT
>NA|TRBD1|TRBV3-1/TRBV3-2|TRBJ1-6
CASSQAAGGERNSPLHF
TGTGCCAGCAGCCAAGCCGCAGGGGGCGAGCGTAATTCACCCCTCCACTTT
>NA|TRBD2|TRBV11-2|TRBJ2-7
CATADLAGGRDEQYF
TGTGCCACCGCTGACCTAGCGGGGGGGCGGGACGAGCAGTACTTC
>NA|TRBD1|TRBV6-5|TRBJ1-2
CASRKTGTNYGYTF
TGTGCCAGCAGAAAGACAGGGACTAACTATGGCTACACCTTC
>NA|TRBD1|TRBV2|TRBJ1-5
CASIPDRANQPQHF
TGTGCCAGCATCCCGGACAGGGCAAATCAGCCCCAGCATTTT
>NA|NA|TRBV21-1|TRBJ2-2
CASRGGGDTGELFF
TGTGCCAGCAGGGGCGGAGGTGACACCGGGGAGCTGTTTTTT
>NA|NA|TRBV5-1|TRBJ1-3
CASSPGVGGSGNTIYF
TGCGCCAGCAGCCCCGGGGTGGGGGGCTCTGGAAACACCATATATTTT
>NA|NA|TRBV27|TRBJ2-7
CASSLSAGSAYEQYF
TGTGCCAGCAGTTTGTCCGCAGGTAGCGCCTACGAGCAGTACTTC
>NA|TRBD1|TRBV3-1/TRBV3-2|TRBJ1-6
CASSQYRQSSGGSPLHF
TGTGCCAGCAGCCAATATAGACAGTCCTCAGGGGGTTCACCCCTCCACTTT
>NA|TRBD1|TRBV18|TRBJ1-4
CASSPGTGGTEKLFF
TGTGCCAGCTCACCTGGGACAGGGGGAACTGAAAAACTGTTTTTT
>few|NA|TRBV5-4|TRBJ2-1
CASSGQTASYNEQFF
TGTGCCAGCAGCGGACAGACAGCCTCCTACAATGAGCAGTTCTTC